The 32 T cell receptor beta chains below all came from one sample that was sequenced in a study of blood T cells in healthy people across ages. Using a J-beta primer mix together with a sample-barcoded 5' primer, a second PCR was run for roughly 7 to 11 cycles. TCRdb re-called the 5' RACE reads with MiXCR, one entry per CDR3 protein. Counted here are about 290,000 distinct CDR3 sequences, roughly 26% occurring once; the ten biggest clones make up 29%. Material for sequencing was blood. The receptors here all came from a woman aged 70 to 79 in good health.

The J gene is TRBJ1-5, the V gene TRBV20-1; D call uncertain. Per germline, CDR1 DFQATT and CDR2 SNEGSKA (reference sequence). The CDR3 totals 14 residues. V was shortened by 0 bases and J by 7 bases, with 13 bases between the two germline ends. This CDR3 reads CSARESRAGQPQHF. In nucleotides, the CDR3 is TGCAGTGCTAGAGAGAGCAGAGCGGGGCAGCCCCAGCATTTT.

This clonotype was observed a handful of times. The junction departs from germline at one end; a sequencing error may be responsible. The chain uses TRBV29-1 and TRBJ2-1, with D possibly matching TRBD2 (5 bases). The CDR3 consists of 15 residues. Germline V gene sequence: CDR1 SQVTM, CDR2 ANQGSEA. In nucleotides, the CDR3 is TGCAGCGCTGAAGAGCGGTTTAGAGCCTACAATGAGCAGTTCTTC. This codes for CSAEERFRAYNEQFF.

This chain joins TRBV4-1 and TRBJ2-5; tentatively, D is TRBD2 (5 bases). Matching the DNA end better, TRBJ2-1 makes the J call doubtful. The CDR3 is 14 amino acids. Germline CDR1 is MGHRA and CDR2 is YSYEKL. CDR3 DNA sequence: TGCGCCAGCAGCCAACTATTCCTGAGGGATGAGCAGTTCTTC. As protein: CASSQLFLRDEQFF.

In its sample, this clonotype was seen a few times. The chain's CDR3 is CAIRSDRGNSPLHF. The CDR3 nucleotides are TGTGCCATCAGGTCCGACAGGGGGAATTCACCCCTCCACTTT. The chain employs TRBV10-3 and TRBJ1-6; TRBD1 agrees at 9 bases. Germline-derived CDR1 and CDR2 are ENHRY and SYGVKD. The CDR3 spans 14 residues. The V gene end was trimmed by 6 bases and the J gene end by 7 bases; junction bases not matched to a gene: 4.

This clonotype occurred a few times. The chain recombines TRBV12-3 or TRBV12-4 with TRBJ1-5; the D gene is possibly TRBD1 (5 bases). This CDR3 has 14 residues. Trimming took 5 bases from V and 10 from J, leaving 18 bases between them. Here the CDR3 reads CASSVGLVGNPQHF. CDR3 nucleotide sequence: TGTGCCAGCAGTGTGGGGCTCGTCGGCAATCCCCAGCATTTT.

This clonotype was found a few times. A single base separates this from a much larger clone, so it may be a read error. This chain uses TRBV5-1 with TRBJ2-5; D unresolved. CDR1 SGHRS and CDR2 YFSETQ come from the germline V gene. This CDR3 is 12 amino acids long. The CDR3, as DNA: TGCACCAGCAGCCCCTCTGATCAGACCCAGTACTTC. It encodes CTSSPSDQTQYF.

The table lists this clonotype with a few counts. The chain uses TRBV2 and TRBJ2-1, with 9 bases identical to TRBD2. The CDR3 consists of 16 residues. Germline V CDR1 and CDR2: SNHLY, FYNNEI. Trimming at V came to 1 base and at J to 4 bases, leaving 5 bases not matched to a gene. CDR3 in DNA: TGTGCCAGCAGTGAAGACGGGCTAGCGGGGTACAATGAGCAGTTCTTC. Translating it yields CASSEDGLAGYNEQFF.

The CDR3 sequence: CASRPDRTYEQYF. As DNA, the CDR3 is TGTGCCAGCAGGCCCGACAGAACCTACGAGCAGTACTTC. The gene calls are TRBV7-2 and TRBJ2-7; tentatively, D is TRBD1 (5 bases). The CDR3 is made up of 13 amino acids. V lost 6 bases and J 2 bases, leaving 11 bases between the germline ends. Per the germline V gene, CDR1 is SGHTA and CDR2 is FQGNSA.

With respect to this clonotype: This sequence may be a read error, since a much larger clone differs from it by one base. V is TRBV5-5 and J is TRBJ2-5, with no clear D. Per germline, CDR1 SGHKS and CDR2 YYEKEE (reference sequence). This CDR3 spans 15 amino acids. The V end was cut by 4 bases, the J end by 7 bases, with 20 bases between. The CDR3 DNA sequence: TGTGCCAGCAGCAAGGGAACAAGAAGAGAAGGGACCCAGTACTTC. This codes for CASSKGTRREGTQYF.

This clonotype was observed a handful of times. This chain connects TRBV7-9 to TRBJ2-5; 13 positions match TRBD2. The J call may be mistaken, given a closer DNA end match to TRBJ2-7. CDR1 is SEHNR, CDR2 FQNEAQ, per germline (reference sequence). CDR3 length equals 16 residues. This CDR3 reads CASSFGLAGDPYEQYF. The CDR3 bases are TGTGCCAGCAGCTTTGGACTAGCGGGAGACCCCTACGAGCAGTACTTC.

J is TRBJ2-1 and V is TRBV7-2; D is possibly TRBD2 (6 bases). The V gene's germline CDR1 is SGHTA and CDR2 FQGNSA. This CDR3 is built from 14 residues. V was trimmed by 3 bases and J by 8 bases, leaving 14 bases between them. Here the CDR3 reads CASSFGGMVDEQFF. In nucleotides, the CDR3 is TGTGCCAGCAGCTTCGGCGGGATGGTCGATGAGCAGTTCTTC.

V gene TRBV20-1 combines with J gene TRBJ2-7; 9 nucleotides align to TRBD2. This CDR3 spans 16 amino acids. With 1 base clipped from V and 9 bases from J, the junction kept 16 bases outside the gene matches. CDR1 DFQATT and CDR2 SNEGSKA come from the germline V gene (reference sequence). The CDR3 reads CSARAAYEKREEVQYF. CDR3 nucleotides: TGCAGTGCTAGAGCCGCCTATGAAAAGCGGGAGGAGGTGCAGTACTTC.

This sequence joins TRBV27 and TRBJ2-3; D is uncertain. Germline lookup yields CDR1 MNHEY and CDR2 SMNVEV (reference sequence). The V end was cut by 3 bases, the J end by 0 bases, with 13 bases between. The CDR3 is made up of 16 amino acids. This CDR3 is CASSFWKETSTDTQYF. In nucleotides, the CDR3 is TGTGCCAGCAGTTTCTGGAAAGAGACTAGCACAGATACGCAGTATTTT.

The chain carries TRBV20-1 and TRBJ2-5; TRBD2 is a possible D gene (5 bases). The better agreement between TRBJ2-7 and the DNA end casts doubt on the J call. Germline V gives CDR1 DFQATT, CDR2 SNEGSKA (reference sequence). There are 15 residues in the CDR3. CDR3 amino acids: CSARDHTRAAYEQYF. CDR3 in DNA: TGCAGTGCTAGAGATCACACTAGAGCCGCCTACGAGCAGTACTTC.

This clonotype has a handful of counts. This chain connects TRBV10-3 to TRBJ2-1, with 10 nucleotides matching TRBD1. The CDR3 extends over 17 amino acids. Per the germline V gene, CDR1 is ENHRY and CDR2 is SYGVKD. The V and J ends lost 2 bases and 6 bases, in that order; junction bases with no gene match: 10. Here the CDR3 DNA reads TGTGCCATCAGTGAGGGCCGCGGGACAGGGGCTTTCAATGAGCAGTTCTTC. Encoded protein: CAISEGRGTGAFNEQFF.

This chain uses TRBV18 with TRBJ1-6; no clear D. Per germline, CDR1 KGHSH and CDR2 LQKENI. The V gene lost 5 bases and the J gene lost 0 bases, with 11 bases spanning the gap. CDR3 size: 16 residues. The CDR3 reads CASSSEASSYNSPLHF. The CDR3 bases are TGTGCCAGCTCATCCGAGGCGAGCTCCTATAATTCACCCCTCCACTTT.

This clonotype was recorded a few times. This chain links TRBV29-1 with TRBJ2-7; D may match TRBD1 or TRBD2 (6 bases each). The CDR3 sequence is 15 residues long. Germline V CDR1 and CDR2: SQVTM, ANQGSEA. The V end was cut by 5 bases, the J end by 5 bases, with 22 bases between. CDR3 sequence: CSVHSGRQDGHEQYF. Here the CDR3 DNA reads TGCAGCGTTCACTCCGGGAGACAGGATGGGCACGAGCAGTACTTC.

The chain carries TRBV5-6 and TRBJ1-5; D not resolved. Germline CDR1 SGHDT, CDR2 YYEEEE. This CDR3 comprises 17 residues. V shed 3 bases and J shed 6 bases, with 22 bases lying between them. CDR3 nucleotides: TGTGCCAGCAGCTACAGAGACCATACCCCACACGGTCAGCCCCAGCATTTT. Translated: CASSYRDHTPHGQPQHF.

The V and J genes are TRBV28 and TRBJ1-1, with 7 bases matching TRBD1. CDR3 size: 14 residues. The J segment lost 3 bases and the V segment lost 6 bases, leaving 7 bases of the junction unmatched. Per germline, CDR1 MDHEN and CDR2 SYDVKM. The CDR3 coding sequence is TGTGCCAGCAGCGACACAGGGGCGGACACTGAAGCTTTCTTT. Translation: CASSDTGADTEAFF.

This clonotype has only a few counts. This chain connects TRBV27 to TRBJ1-4, with D hard to call. The CDR3 extends over 15 amino acids. Trimming shortened V by 2 bases and J by 2 bases, and 9 bases separated the two germline ends. CDR1 is MNHEY and CDR2 is SMNVEV in the germline V gene (reference sequence). CDR3 sequence reads: CASSLNGLTNEKLFF. For the CDR3, the DNA is TGTGCCAGCAGTTTAAATGGTTTGACTAATGAAAAACTGTTTTTT.

This clonotype was observed a handful of times. The chain has TRBV7-9 and TRBJ1-4; tentatively, D is TRBD1 (5 bases). Germline V CDR1 and CDR2: SEHNR, FQNEAQ (reference sequence). CDR3 size: 17 residues. V was shortened by 2 bases and J by 8 bases, with 21 bases between the two germline ends. This chain's CDR3 is CASSLRPGTDGSEKLFF. The DNA of the CDR3 is TGTGCCAGCAGCTTACGTCCCGGGACCGACGGTTCCGAAAAACTGTTTTTT. The full variable domain, rest sourced from reference TRBV7-9 and TRBJ1-4, is DTGVSQNPRHKITKRGQNVTFRCDPISEHNRLYWYRQTLGQGPEFLTYFQNEAQLEKSRLLSDRFSAERPKGSFSTLEIQRTEQGDSAMYLCASSLRPGTDGSEKLFFGSGTQLSVL.

This chain links TRBV3-1 with TRBJ2-3; possibly TRBD1 or TRBD2 for D (6 bases each). The CDR3 spans 14 residues. Germline loops: CDR1 LGHDT, CDR2 YNNKEL (reference sequence). With 1 base removed from V and 5 bases from J, the gap between germline ends came to 10 bases. The DNA of the CDR3 is TGTGCCAGCAGCCAAGGAGGGGGGAGAGATACGCAGTATTTT. As protein: CASSQGGGRDTQYF.

The rearrangement links TRBV28 to TRBJ2-3; TRBD2 matches 11 bases. CDR1 is MDHEN, CDR2 SYDVKM, per germline. The CDR3 is 16 residues long. The V gene end was trimmed by 6 bases and the J gene end by 4 bases; junction bases not matched to a gene: 9. CDR3 sequence: CASRVSGRAGADTQYF. The CDR3 coding sequence is TGTGCCAGCAGAGTTAGCGGGAGGGCGGGAGCAGATACGCAGTATTTT.

This clonotype was detected ten times or more. The chain combines TRBV20-1 with TRBJ2-7, with 8 bases lining up with TRBD1. The ends lost 0 bases at V and 0 bases at J; junction bases unmatched: 4. The germline V gene encodes CDR1 DFQATT and CDR2 SNEGSKA (reference sequence). The CDR3 covers 15 residues. The CDR3: CSARDRDRSSYEQYF. Written as DNA, the CDR3 is TGCAGTGCTAGAGATAGGGACAGGAGCTCCTACGAGCAGTACTTC.

The chain couples TRBV29-1 to TRBJ2-5; D unclear. Trimming stripped 8 bases from V and 4 bases from J, with 14 bases between. This CDR3 has 12 amino acids. The V gene's germline CDR1 is SQVTM and CDR2 ANQGSEA. The CDR3 here is CSHRPALETQYF. DNA of the CDR3: TGCAGCCACCGACCAGCCTTAGAGACCCAGTACTTC.

This clonotype was seen more than once but under ten times. CDR3 residues: CASSFSLEQFF. The CDR3 nucleotides are TGTGCCAGCAGCTTTAGCCTTGAGCAGTTCTTC. The chain uses TRBV11-2 and TRBJ2-1; D call uncertain. The germline V and J ends were trimmed by 3 bases and 9 bases, with 6 bases remaining between them. Germline V lookup: CDR1 SGHAT, CDR2 FQNNGV. This CDR3 is 11 amino acids long. Combining the CDR3 with reference TRBV11-2 and TRBJ2-1 gives the whole variable domain EAGVAQSPRYKIIEKRQSVAFWCNPISGHATLYWYQQILGQGPKLLIQFQNNGVVDDSQLPKDRFSAERLKGVDSTLKIQPAKLEDSAVYLCASSFSLEQFFGPGTRLTVL.

In the case of this clonotype: A read error may produce the germline difference seen at one junction end. CDR3 sequence: CASSLLDYEQCF. In nucleotides, the CDR3 is TGTGCCAGCAGCTTATTGGACTACGAGCAGTGCTTC. This chain links TRBV11-2 with TRBJ2-7; possible D gene TRBD2, 6 bases. Per the germline V gene, CDR1 is SGHAT and CDR2 is FQNNGV. The CDR3 has 12 residues.

The genes are TRBV12-3 or TRBV12-4 and TRBJ1-4, with 9 bases that match TRBD1. The CDR3 runs to 15 residues. V gave up 3 bases and J gave up 7 bases; unmatched junction bases: 6. CDR3 sequence: CASSFTGTGFEKLFF. CDR3 in DNA: TGTGCCAGCAGTTTCACCGGGACAGGGTTTGAAAAACTGTTTTTT.

The J gene is TRBJ2-5, the V gene TRBV7-6, with D uncertain. Germline-derived CDR1 and CDR2 are SGHVS and FNYEAQ. The CDR3 runs 18 residues. V shed 0 bases and J shed 3 bases, with 20 bases lying between them. The CDR3 sequence is CASSLAPSRFEREETQYF. CDR3 bases: TGTGCCAGCAGCTTAGCACCCTCACGATTCGAAAGGGAAGAGACCCAGTACTTC.

This clonotype was detected a few times. The chain is built from TRBV11-2 and TRBJ1-2, with D unclear. This CDR3 region has 13 residues. The V end lost 1 base, the J end lost 6 bases, and 9 bases lay between the germline ends. CDR1 and CDR2 from the germline V gene are SGHAT and FQNNGV. The chain's CDR3 is CASSLVSPDGYTF. For the CDR3, the DNA is TGTGCCAGCAGCTTAGTTTCACCCGATGGCTACACCTTC.

This clonotype was picked up a small number of times. The chain links TRBV18 to TRBJ2-5; TRBD1 matches 9 bases. The end of the DNA is better explained by TRBJ2-7, so the J call may be wrong. CDR3 length: 14 residues. Germline-derived CDR1 and CDR2 are KGHSH and LQKENI. As DNA, the CDR3 is TGTGCCAGCTCACCGAGGGACAGGGCGGGCGAGCAGTACTTC. Translation: CASSPRDRAGEQYF.

The rearrangement links TRBV29-1 to TRBJ1-2; a possible D gene is TRBD1 (5 bases). The CDR3 sequence is 10 residues long. Germline V lookup: CDR1 SQVTM, CDR2 ANQGSEA. V was clipped by 5 bases and J by 6 bases, with 7 bases between them. CDR3 nucleotide sequence: TGCAGCGTTCAGGGTGATGGCTACACCTTC. Translating it yields CSVQGDGYTF.